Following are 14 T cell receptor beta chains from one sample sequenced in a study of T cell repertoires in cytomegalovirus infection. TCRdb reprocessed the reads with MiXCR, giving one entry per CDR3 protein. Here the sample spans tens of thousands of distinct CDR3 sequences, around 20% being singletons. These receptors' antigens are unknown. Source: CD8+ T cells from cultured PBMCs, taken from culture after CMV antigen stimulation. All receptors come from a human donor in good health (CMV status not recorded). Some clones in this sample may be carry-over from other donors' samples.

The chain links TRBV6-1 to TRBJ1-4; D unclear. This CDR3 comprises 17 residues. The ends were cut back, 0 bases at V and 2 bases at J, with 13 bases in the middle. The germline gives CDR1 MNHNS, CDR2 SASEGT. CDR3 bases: TGTGCCAGCAGTGAAGCTCCGGGAGCACAGACTAATGAAAAACTGTTTTTT. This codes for CASSEAPGAQTNEKLFF.

The CDR3 DNA is TGTGCCAGCAGCCTTAAGGGTTTCTCTGAAGCTTTCTTT. It encodes CASSLKGFSEAFF. J is TRBJ1-1 and V is TRBV7-9; the D is unclear. The CDR3 consists of 13 residues. Germline V gene sequence: CDR1 SEHNR, CDR2 FQNEAQ (reference sequence). V was shortened by 5 bases and J by 6 bases, with 13 bases between the two germline ends.

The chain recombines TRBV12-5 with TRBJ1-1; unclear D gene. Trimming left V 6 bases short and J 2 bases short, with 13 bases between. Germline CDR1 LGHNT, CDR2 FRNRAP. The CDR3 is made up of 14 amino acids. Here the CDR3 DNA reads TGTGCTAGTGGCCCCTACACTGCAAACACTGAAGCTTTCTTT. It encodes CASGPYTANTEAFF.

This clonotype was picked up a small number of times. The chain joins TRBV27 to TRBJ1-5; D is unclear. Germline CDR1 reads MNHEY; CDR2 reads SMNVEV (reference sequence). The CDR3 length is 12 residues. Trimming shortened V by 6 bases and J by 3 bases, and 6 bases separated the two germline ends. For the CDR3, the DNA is TGTGCCAGCAGCACCGTCAATCAGCCCCAGCATTTT. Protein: CASSTVNQPQHF.

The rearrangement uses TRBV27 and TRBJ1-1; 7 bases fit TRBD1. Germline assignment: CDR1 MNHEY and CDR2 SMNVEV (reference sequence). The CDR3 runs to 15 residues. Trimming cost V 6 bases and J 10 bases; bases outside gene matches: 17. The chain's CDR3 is CASSPVAGGLLGAFF. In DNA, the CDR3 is TGTGCCAGCAGCCCTGTCGCAGGGGGACTTTTGGGAGCTTTCTTT.

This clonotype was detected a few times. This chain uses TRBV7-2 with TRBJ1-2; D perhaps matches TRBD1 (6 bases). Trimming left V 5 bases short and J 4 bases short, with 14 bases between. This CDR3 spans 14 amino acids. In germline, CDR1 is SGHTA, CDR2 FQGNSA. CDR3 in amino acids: CASSPGGGLYGYTF. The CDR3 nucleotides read TGTGCCAGCAGCCCAGGCGGGGGGCTCTATGGCTACACCTTC.

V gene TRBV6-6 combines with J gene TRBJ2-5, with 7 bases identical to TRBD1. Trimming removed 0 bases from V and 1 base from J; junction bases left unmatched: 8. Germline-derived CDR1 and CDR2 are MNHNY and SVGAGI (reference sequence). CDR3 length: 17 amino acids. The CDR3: CASSYSIQGNFQETQYF. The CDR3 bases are TGTGCCAGCAGTTACTCGATACAGGGGAATTTCCAAGAGACCCAGTACTTC.

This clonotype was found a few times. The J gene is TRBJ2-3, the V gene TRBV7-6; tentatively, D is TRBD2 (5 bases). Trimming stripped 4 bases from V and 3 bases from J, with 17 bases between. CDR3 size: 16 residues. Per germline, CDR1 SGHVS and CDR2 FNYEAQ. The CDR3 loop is CASSSELGGPTDTQYF. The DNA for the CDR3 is TGTGCCAGCAGCTCAGAACTAGGCGGTCCAACAGATACGCAGTATTTT.

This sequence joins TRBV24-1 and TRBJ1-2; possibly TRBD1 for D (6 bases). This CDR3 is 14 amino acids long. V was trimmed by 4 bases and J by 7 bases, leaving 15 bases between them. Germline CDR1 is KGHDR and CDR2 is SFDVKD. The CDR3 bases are TGTGCCACCAGTGACCTCCGTGAAGGGGGTGGCTACACCTTC. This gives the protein CATSDLREGGGYTF.

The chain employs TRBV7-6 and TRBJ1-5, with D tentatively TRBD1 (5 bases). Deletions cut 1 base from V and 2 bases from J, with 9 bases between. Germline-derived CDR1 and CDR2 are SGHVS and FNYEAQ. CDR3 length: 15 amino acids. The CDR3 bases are TGTGCCAGCAGCTTAGAAGGGACCGGCAATCAGCCCCAGCATTTT. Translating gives CASSLEGTGNQPQHF. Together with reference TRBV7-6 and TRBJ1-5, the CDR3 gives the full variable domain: GAGVSQSPRYKVTKRGQDVALRCDPISGHVSLYWYRQALGQGPEFLTYFNYEAQQDKSGLPNDRFSAERPEGSISTLTIQRTEQRDSAMYRCASSLEGTGNQPQHFGDGTRLSIL.

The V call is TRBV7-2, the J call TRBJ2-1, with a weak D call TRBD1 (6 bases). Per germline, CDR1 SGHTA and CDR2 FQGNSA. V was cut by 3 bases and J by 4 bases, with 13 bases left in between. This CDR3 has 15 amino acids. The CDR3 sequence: CASSLNRDLYNEQFF. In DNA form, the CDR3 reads TGTGCCAGCAGCTTGAACAGGGACCTTTACAATGAGCAGTTCTTC. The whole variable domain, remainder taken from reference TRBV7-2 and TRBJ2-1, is GAGVSQSPSNKVTEKGKDVELRCDPISGHTALYWYRQSLGQGLEFLIYFQGNSAPDKSGLPSDRFSAERTGGSVSTLTIQRTQQEDSAVYLCASSLNRDLYNEQFFGPGTRLTVL.

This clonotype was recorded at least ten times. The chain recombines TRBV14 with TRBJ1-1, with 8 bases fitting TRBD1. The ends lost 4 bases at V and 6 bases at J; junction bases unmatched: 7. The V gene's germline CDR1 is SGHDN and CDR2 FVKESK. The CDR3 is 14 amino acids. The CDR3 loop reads CASSPTDRDPEAFF. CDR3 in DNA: TGTGCCAGCAGCCCTACGGACAGGGACCCTGAAGCTTTCTTT.

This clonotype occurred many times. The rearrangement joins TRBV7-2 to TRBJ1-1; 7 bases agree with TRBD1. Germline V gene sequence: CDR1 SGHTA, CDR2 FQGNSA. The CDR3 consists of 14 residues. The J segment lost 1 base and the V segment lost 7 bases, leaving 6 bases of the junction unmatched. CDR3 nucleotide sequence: TGTGCCAGCACCATGACAGGGTGGAACACTGAAGCTTTCTTT. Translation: CASTMTGWNTEAFF.

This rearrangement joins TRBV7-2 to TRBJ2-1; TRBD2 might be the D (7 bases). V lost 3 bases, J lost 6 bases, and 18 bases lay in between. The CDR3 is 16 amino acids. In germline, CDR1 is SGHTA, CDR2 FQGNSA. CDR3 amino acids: CASSFRIGGPLNEQFF. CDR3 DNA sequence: TGTGCCAGCAGCTTTCGCATCGGGGGGCCACTCAATGAGCAGTTCTTC.